A single sample gave rise to the 2 T cell receptor beta chains below, sequenced in a study of blood T cell repertoires in COVID-19. Generated by immunoSEQ multiplex PCR, the TCRdb table keeps only in-frame clones and is missing some. The sample holds 150,000 to 200,000 clones, roughly nine tenths seen once. Sequencing was done on a sample of peripheral blood. The receptors derive from a young man who had recovered from COVID-19.

The sample holds a few counts of this clone. The CDR3 loop reads CATSRAGTGEYEQYF. The CDR3 DNA reads as TGTGCCACCAGCAGAGCCGGGACAGGCGAATACGAGCAGTACTTC. The rearrangement uses TRBV15 and TRBJ2-7; 8 bases match TRBD1. Looked up from germline, CDR1 is LNHNV and CDR2 is YYDKDF (reference sequence). The CDR3 is 15 residues long. Unmatched junction bases numbered 6, after V lost 1 base and J lost 4 bases.

The V and J genes are TRBV6-5 and TRBJ2-1; D possibly corresponds to TRBD2 (6 bases). Germline V gene data show CDR1 as MNHEY and CDR2 as SVGAGI. The length of the CDR3 is 13 residues. Trimming stripped 5 bases from V and 14 bases from J, with 19 bases between. In nucleotides, the CDR3 is TGTGCCAGCAGTCCCGCACCCCTACTAGCAGAGTTCTTC. It specifies CASSPAPLLAEFF.